This T cell receptor (beta chain) was sequenced in a study of T cell changes during pregnancy in multiple sclerosis (dated by TCRdb to the late 2010s). About the study as a whole: The study examined how the T cell repertoire changed over the course of pregnancy in women with multiple sclerosis.

The protocol used for the library was the immunoSEQ multiplex PCR assay. TCRdb retrieved this table from immuneACCESS and kept in-frame rearrangements only. Not all clones are present; in checked studies, unresolved V genes account for under half, and no reason is known for the remainder. For this sample there are around 66,000 clones; around 91% appear just once. The top ten clones comprise about 2.2% of the sample. For this clone: Its specific antigen is unknown. No clone much larger than this one lies a single base away; base qualities are absent.

The CDR3 sequence holds 15 residues, the cysteine and phenylalanine included. The kept DNA is CDR3 alone, 45 bases in frame from the first base. Trimming removed 6 bases from V and 1 base from J, leaving 16 bases between the germline ends. CDR1 SGHRS and CDR2 YFSETQ were looked up in the germline V gene. The V and J genes are TRBV5-1 and TRBJ1-1, with no reliable assignment of the D segment. The source material was peripheral blood, sampled in the third trimester of pregnancy. The TCR originated in a female donor in good health, enrolled as a control in a pregnancy study. In nucleotide form, the sequence is TGCGCCAGCACCCTAGGCGCACCTACGAACACTGAAGCTTTCTTT. Translated, this is CASTLGAPTNTEAFF. The reference TRBV5-1 and TRBJ1-1 proteins fill in what lies around the CDR3, so the full variable domain reads KAGVTQTPRYLIKTRGQQVTLSCSPISGHRSVSWYQQTPGQGLQFLFEYFSETQRNKGNFPGRFSGRQFSNSRSEMNVSTLELGDSALYLCASTLGAPTNTEAFFGQGTRLTVV.